This T cell receptor beta chain originates from a study of cytomegalovirus exposure and HLA in healthy donors. Study-level information: Falling in the Caucasian-associated ancestry cluster were 81% of 300 to 500 genotyped donors.

For this clone: Antigen: not known.

The PCR made use of 60 Vbeta and 13 Jbeta primers. Produced via immunoSEQ multiplex PCR; TCRdb's table is partial and in-frame only. Here the sample spans about 150,000 clones, around four fifths being singletons. From germline, CDR1 is SGHDT and CDR2 YYEEEE. The CDR3 contains 12 residues. V was cut by 4 bases and J by 7 bases, with 12 bases left in between. Findings of the study overall: Later work associated 16,951 TCR beta sequences with HLA alleles at 0.05 false discovery rate. Sequencing depth roughly uniform across donors was assumed in presence/absence analyses.

The sequencing input was PBMCs. This sequence was found in a boy under 10 years old in good health and CMV-seronegative. This chain uses TRBV5-6 with TRBJ2-7; D is unclear. CDR3 DNA: TGTGCCAGCAGCCTCCCCGAGGCGGAGCAGTACTTC. This translates into CASSLPEAEQYF.